Reported below is one T cell receptor (beta chain). No antigen is known for it. This specimen belongs to a study of T cells in severe cutaneous drug reactions (dated by TCRdb to about 2019). Concerning the study at large: Patients were recruited between the early 2010s and the late 2010s from Taiwan, Thailand and a European registry network. Single-cell sequencing, quantitative PCR validation, functional assays and transgenic mouse experiments were combined with bulk TCR sequencing. Only patients with a probable or definite SJS/TEN or DRESS diagnosis by RegiSCAR criteria were enrolled. Biological samples, such as blister fluids/cells and PBMC, were collected from patients during the acute or recovery stage. The libraries were made with iRepertoire multiplex PCR, and the authors referred to a comparison in which iRepertoire and 5' RACE methods, with or without UMI, captured abundant clonotypes to a similar degree. The culprit drug was assigned using the Naranjo algorithm and the ALDEN drug causality algorithm. Overall results and qualifications from the work: The authors noted that whether the public TCR generalizes to SJS/TEN caused by other drugs still needs further study. A public TCRbeta CDR3, present at a mean of approximately 13% in all seven CBZ-SJS/TEN blister samples, was undetectable or scarce in PBMC from tolerant controls and healthy donors. A strong increase in TRBV12-4 usage was observed in CBZ-SJS/TEN patients, with averages of 30% to 35% in blister cells and 4.5% to 5.5% in PBMC.

Via the germline V gene (reference sequence), CDR1 is DFQATT and CDR2 SNEGSKA. From its cysteine to its phenylalanine, the CDR3 spans 14 amino acids. The coding DNA is unavailable. For both bulk and single-cell sequencing, libraries were prepared with the iRepertoire multiplex PCR system and TCR subtype-specific primers. Multiplex PCR with primers targeting V, D and J gene regions was used to generate bulk TCR beta libraries. Approximately 90-500 ng of RNA per sample was used as input for bulk TCR library preparation. An Illumina MiSeq was used to sequence the bulk TCR beta amplicons. On the authors' methods: Sample misassignments and low-quality sequencing reads were removed through quality control steps. CDR3 was defined as the amino acids between the V-gene Y[YFLI]C motif and the J-segment [FW]GXGT motif. TRBV and TRBJ gene assignments and CDR3 clonotypes followed the IMGT database. TRBV expression in each sample was normalized to the mean of the same gene in PBMC from roughly 47 healthy donors. TCRdb reprocessed the reads and provides one entry for every CDR3 protein sequence; no DNA is given. The V and J calls were determined by TCRdb, not by the authors. The sample table includes 7,000 or so distinct CDR3 sequences. Of the sample, around a third falls within the top ten clones.

The donors whose samples were sequenced had carbamazepine-induced Stevens-Johnson syndrome or toxic epidermal necrolysis (CBZ-SJS/TEN). Next-generation sequencing was used to profile the T cell receptor repertoires of patients with drug-induced severe cutaneous adverse reactions in a search for drug-specific clonotypes. The RNA was isolated from either blister cells of skin lesions or peripheral blood mononuclear cells. The sequence derives from a human donor with toxic epidermal necrolysis, a severe cutaneous drug reaction. The rearranged segments are TRBV20-1 and TRBJ2-1. The sequenced material came from cells from a skin blister. The cell subset or site label, read with the paper, signifies: unsorted cells from skin lesion blisters. This receptor has the CDR3 CSARIYSSYNEQFF.